This TCR beta chain was identified in a study of PD-L1 blockade in urothelial cancer (dated 2017 in TCRdb). Regarding the complete study: All patients started therapy at some point between 2014 and 2016 and received atezolizumab 1,200 mg intravenously every 3 weeks. About 85% of the roughly 29 patients were males with bladder-origin urothelial cancer, and 18 of 29 reported a prior smoking history. Patients had an ECOG performance status of 0 or 1 and had received between 0 and 3 prior chemotherapy regimens. Blood samples were analyzed at two time points: 3 weeks after treatment start (second dose) and 6 weeks after treatment start. Blood samples yielded a median of around 150,000 T cells and tens of thousands of unique TCRs, with median clonality roughly 0.082. The study was an exploratory multi-omic analysis of somatic, immune and clinical correlates of response to PD-L1 blockade with atezolizumab in urothelial cancer. Pretreatment tumor samples, along with matched peripheral blood collected serially before and after atezolizumab treatment, underwent TCR sequencing. Progression-free survival longer than 6 months counted as durable clinical benefit, and TCR features were additionally tested against both progression-free and overall survival. In the same patients who had TCR sequencing, pretreatment tumors also underwent whole exome sequencing and RNA sequencing. Durable clinical benefit was achieved by nine patients but not by the remaining 20. Pretreatment blood TCR-seq was available for 27 to 30 patients, at least one posttreatment blood collection was obtained for approximately 25 patients, and tumor TCR-seq was available for approximately 25 patients.

The time point label corresponds to: peripheral blood 6 weeks after treatment start. The cohort comprised more than 25 patients with locally advanced or metastatic urothelial carcinoma treated at Memorial Sloan Kettering on a trial protocol. Peripheral blood mononuclear cells were collected pretreatment and during treatment, with between 1 and 8 total time points obtained per patient. The Qiagen DNeasy Blood extraction kit was used to purify genomic DNA from total PBMCs and tumor samples. PBMCs were collected pretreatment and during treatment, and were isolated and stored as previously described. Synthetic TCR analog templates were spiked into each PCR so that absolute template abundance could be estimated from read counts. The immunoSEQ assay used bias-controlled V and J gene primers to amplify TCRbeta CDR3 regions from genomic DNA. Rearranged TCRbeta segments were sequenced at approximately 20X coverage. In the source study's methods: Clustering was used to correct sequencing errors, and CDR3s were annotated against IMGT to assign V, D and J genes. Downstream analyses used only productive TCRbeta rearrangements, leaving out any out-of-frame or stop-codon sequences. To compute clonality, Shannon entropy was normalized by the log of the number of unique productive sequences and then subtracted from one. Clones differing between time points or between blood and tumor were identified using Fisher's exact test with Benjamini-Hochberg correction, with an adjusted p below 0.01 applied as the threshold. TCRdb took this table from immuneACCESS and kept in-frame rearrangements with V and J called. Such tables lack part of the clones; where checked against another copy, unresolved V genes explain under half of the gap, and the rest is unexplained. V, J and clone size were drawn from that table, and D and trimming were deduced from the DNA. Present in this sample are 40,000 or so clones, 75% to 90% of which were seen just once. The top ten clonotypes cover roughly 24% of the sample.

With respect to this clone: This receptor's antigen is unknown. No per-base quality is available; no much larger clone lies one base away.

V sheds 7 bases and J sheds 9 bases, leaving 15 bases between their ends. Spanning cysteine to phenylalanine, the CDR3 consists of 13 amino acids. The sequence is cut down to CDR3 DNA, 39 bases in frame from base 1. CDR1 and CDR2 are read off the germline V gene (reference sequence) as MNHNY and SVGAGI. The paper as a whole reports these results and caveats: Because of the small sample size (n ≈ 30) and the many exploratory analyses performed, the results are intended to be regarded as hypothesis-generating. A pretreatment peripheral blood TCR clonality below the median was linked to improved progression-free and overall survival. Greater expansion of tumor-associated TCR clones in peripheral blood 3 weeks after the start of treatment was observed in patients with durable benefit (n of about 24, p = 0.022).

The chain is assembled from TRBV6-6 and TRBJ2-2; tentative D gene TRBD2, with 5 bases matching. This TCR derives from a man between 60 and 75 years old with urothelial cancer. This specimen consisted of PBMCs, obtained around atezolizumab (anti-PD-L1) treatment. The encoded CDR3 is CASTSLDVRELFF. Here is the DNA: TGTGCCAGCACCTCACTAGACGTTCGGGAGCTGTTTTTT.